This is a list of T cell receptor beta chains from one sample in a study of cytomegalovirus exposure and HLA in healthy donors. The method was immunoSEQ multiplex PCR; TCRdb's version includes in-frame clones alone and lacks a portion of them. This table holds approximately 170,000 clones, around 85% found once. The material sequenced was PBMCs. These receptors all stem from a man aged 18 to 35 in good health and CMV-seropositive. Each CDR3 is given with its conserved first and last residue. D genes are given only for firm matches. Size tells how often a clone was seen (once, few, many) or the class of an expanded clone, and some rows leave it out.

TRBV28	-	TRBJ2-5	-	TGTGCCAGCAGTTTTTCAGGGACCCAGTACTTC	CASSFSGTQYF
TRBV5-1	-	TRBJ2-1	-	TGCGCCAGCAGCTTGGCGGATGAGCAGTTCTTC	CASSLADEQFF
TRBV9	TRBD2	TRBJ2-3	-	TGTGCCAGCAGCGTAGCGGGGGGGAGCACAGATACGCAGTATTTT	CASSVAGGSTDTQYF
TRBV27	TRBD2	TRBJ2-1	-	TGTGCCAGCAGAACTGCGGGGGGGGCCGGCAATGAGCAGTTCTTC	CASRTAGGAGNEQFF
TRBV5-8	TRBD1	TRBJ2-1	-	TGTGCCAGCAGCTTCCCGGGACAGGGGATGGATGAGCAGTTCTTC	CASSFPGQGMDEQFF
TRBV2	TRBD2	TRBJ2-7	-	TGTGCCAGCATCCTAATCGGACTAGCGGGGGGGGTCTACGAGCAGTACTTC	CASILIGLAGGVYEQYF
TRBV27	-	TRBJ2-2	-	TGTGCCAGCAGTTTAGGGCGACAGACCACCGGGGAGCTGTTTTTT	CASSLGRQTTGELFF
TRBV6-5	-	TRBJ2-7	-	TGTGCCAGCAGTTTCGGTTTAAGGCGGCTTTACGAGCAGTACTTC	CASSFGLRRLYEQYF
TRBV19	-	TRBJ2-7	-	TGTGCCAGTAGTATACGACCTAGCCCCTCCTACGAGCAGTACTTC	CASSIRPSPSYEQYF
TRBV14	TRBD2	TRBJ2-7	-	TGTGCCAGCAGTTTGGGACTAGCGCGCTACGAGCAGTACTTC	CASSLGLARYEQYF
TRBV5-1	TRBD1	TRBJ1-1	-	TGCGCCAGCAGCCGGGACAGCGGGAACACTGAAGCTTTCTTT	CASSRDSGNTEAFF
TRBV19	-	TRBJ1-2	-	TGTGCCAGTAGTAAGACGGGAGACTATGGCTACACCTTC	CASSKTGDYGYTF
TRBV7-8	-	TRBJ2-7	-	TGTGCCAGCAGCTTGGATAGCGGTTCTTCCTACGAGCAGTACTTC	CASSLDSGSSYEQYF
TRBV28	TRBD1	TRBJ2-5	-	TGTGCCAGCATTAAAAGGGGGCTCGGGGAGACCCAGTACTTC	CASIKRGLGETQYF
TRBV19	-	TRBJ2-3	-	-	CASTSGEGTDTQYF
TRBV6-5	-	TRBJ2-7	-	TGTGCCAGCAGTTATTTGAGAGAGCAGTACTTC	CASSYLREQYF
TRBV9	TRBD1	TRBJ1-2	few	TGTGCCAGCAGTGGACAGGGGAGAGCTAACTATGGCTACACCTTC	CASSGQGRANYGYTF
TRBV7-3	TRBD1	TRBJ2-3	-	TGTGCCAGCAGCCCCGGGACAGGGCTCGGTCCGAAGAGCACAGATACGCAGTATTTT	CASSPGTGLGPKSTDTQYF
TRBV6-5	TRBD2	TRBJ2-1	few	TGTGCCAGCAAGCGGGAGGATGAGCAGTTCTTC	CASKREDEQFF
TRBV5-1	-	TRBJ1-1	-	TGCGCCAGCTCATATGCAGGGCCTTGGACTGAAGCTTTCTTT	CASSYAGPWTEAFF
TRBV2	TRBD1	TRBJ1-1	-	TGTGCCAGCAGTGAAAGGGGAGCTAGGGGACAGGGGGACTCTGAAGCTTTCTTT	CASSERGARGQGDSEAFF
TRBV28	TRBD1	TRBJ2-3	-	TGTGCCAGCAGTTTAGAGCCACCGGGACAGCTCACAGATACGCAGTATTTT	CASSLEPPGQLTDTQYF
TRBV7-8	TRBD2	TRBJ2-1	-	TGTGCCAGCAGCCGTAGCGGGCGAGGGTACAATGAGCAGTTCTTC	CASSRSGRGYNEQFF
TRBV1	-	TRBJ2-4	-	TGCACCAGCAGCCAGGCTATTCGGGTACAGCGGGAATCGGTATCCAAAAACATTCAGTACTTC	CTSSQAIRVQRESVSKNIQYF
TRBV5-4	-	TRBJ2-7	-	TGTGCCAGCAGCCGGGACTCCTACGAGCAGTACTTC	CASSRDSYEQYF
TRBV5-6	TRBD2	TRBJ2-2	-	TGTGCCAGCAGCTTAAAACCGGGACTAGCGGGAGCCGGGGAGCTGTTTTTT	CASSLKPGLAGAGELFF
TRBV9	TRBD1	TRBJ2-1	-	TGTGCCAGCAGCGTATCCTCTTCTAGGACAGGGTATAATGAGCAGTTCTTC	CASSVSSSRTGYNEQFF
TRBV10-1	TRBD1	TRBJ2-1	-	TGCGCCAGCAGTGAACAGGGGAATGAGCAGTTCTTC	CASSEQGNEQFF
TRBV19	TRBD1	TRBJ1-2	-	TGTGCCAGTAGTATAGGGACAGGGAATGGCTACACCTTC	CASSIGTGNGYTF
TRBV2	-	TRBJ2-7	few	TGTGCCAGCAGTGAGCAGGGTTACGAGCAGTACTTC	CASSEQGYEQYF
TRBV5-1	-	TRBJ1-1	-	TGCGCCAGCAGCTGGGGGAGGGGGGGCCGCGAGACTGAAGCTTTCTTT	CASSWGRGGRETEAFF
TRBV28	TRBD1	TRBJ1-2	few	TGTGCCAGCAGTCCGGGACAGAACTATGGCTACACCTTC	CASSPGQNYGYTF
TRBV9	-	TRBJ2-1	once	TGTGCCAGCAGCGTAGTCGGGGGGCCCTACAATGAGCAGTTCTTC	CASSVVGGPYNEQFF
TRBV7-8	TRBD2	TRBJ2-3	-	TGTGCCAGCAGTTCTTTAGCGGGAGGGCTAACAGATACGCAGTATTTT	CASSSLAGGLTDTQYF
TRBV4-1	-	TRBJ1-5	-	TGCGCCAGCAGACGGGAGTGGAATCAGCCCCAGCATTTT	CASRREWNQPQHF
TRBV9	TRBD2	TRBJ2-3	-	TGTGCCAGCAGCGCGGGACTAGCAGATACGCAGTATTTT	CASSAGLADTQYF
TRBV2	-	TRBJ1-5	-	TGTGCCAGCAGTGGGGACCTCTATTCGGAGGGCCAGCATTTT	CASSGDLYSEGQHF
TRBV28	TRBD1	TRBJ1-1	-	TGTGCCAGCAGCCAAACAGGGGGCACTGAAGCTTTCTTT	CASSQTGGTEAFF
TRBV2	TRBD1	TRBJ1-5	-	TGTGCCAGCATCGGTGGACAGGGACCGAATCAGCCCCAGCATTTT	CASIGGQGPNQPQHF
TRBV6-1	TRBD1	TRBJ1-1	-	TGTGCCAGCAGCCGCGAGACAGGGTCTGCGGCTGAAGCTTTCTTT	CASSRETGSAAEAFF
TRBV5-6	TRBD1	TRBJ2-3	-	TGTGCCAGCAGCTTGGGCCCCCGACAGGGATCCCCATTAGATACGCAGTATTTT	CASSLGPRQGSPLDTQYF
TRBV9	TRBD2	TRBJ2-5	-	TGTGCCAGCAGCCCCCAAGCGGGAGGGGAGACCCAGTACTTC	CASSPQAGGETQYF
TRBV11-2	TRBD1	TRBJ1-2	-	TGTGCCAGCAGCTTAGGGTACAGGGGCGGCTATGGCTACACCTTC	CASSLGYRGGYGYTF
TRBV6-5	TRBD2	TRBJ2-7	-	TGTGCCAGCAGTTTGACTAGCGGGAGGCGCGAGCAGTACTTC	CASSLTSGRREQYF